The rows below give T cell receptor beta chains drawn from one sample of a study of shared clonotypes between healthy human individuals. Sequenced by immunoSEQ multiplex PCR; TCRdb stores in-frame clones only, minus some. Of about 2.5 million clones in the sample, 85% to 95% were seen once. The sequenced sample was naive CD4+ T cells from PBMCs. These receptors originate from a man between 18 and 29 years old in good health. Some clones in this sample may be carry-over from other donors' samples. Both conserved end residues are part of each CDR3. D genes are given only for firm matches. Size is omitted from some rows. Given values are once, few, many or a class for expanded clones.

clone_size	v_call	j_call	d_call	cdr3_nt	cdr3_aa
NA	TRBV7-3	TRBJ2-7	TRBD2	TGTGCCAGCAGCTTTACGGGGGGCTACGAGCAGTACTTC	CASSFTGGYEQYF
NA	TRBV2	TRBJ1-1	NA	TGTGCCAGCAGTGATCTGGGCGGACTCGCTGAAGCTTTCTTT	CASSDLGGLAEAFF
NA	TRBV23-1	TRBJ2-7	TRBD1	TGCGCCAGCAGTCAAGGGACAGGGAGCTCCTACGAGCAGTACTTC	CASSQGTGSSYEQYF
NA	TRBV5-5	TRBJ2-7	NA	TGTGCCAGCAGCTTGACAGTCCCCACCTACGAGCAGTACTTC	CASSLTVPTYEQYF
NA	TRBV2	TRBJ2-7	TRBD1	TGTGCCAGCAGCGGACAGGGGATCGACGAGCAGTACTTC	CASSGQGIDEQYF
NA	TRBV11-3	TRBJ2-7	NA	TGTGCCAGCAGCTTAGACAGCGGCCTATCCTACGAGCAGTACTTC	CASSLDSGLSYEQYF
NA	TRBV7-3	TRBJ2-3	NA	TGTGCCAGCAGCCTTAGCGGTCTCGGCGAAACGCAGTATTTT	CASSLSGLGETQYF
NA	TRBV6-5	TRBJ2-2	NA	TGTGCCAGCACCGACAGCGGATATACCGGGGAGCTGTTTTTT	CASTDSGYTGELFF
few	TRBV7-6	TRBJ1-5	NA	TGTGCCAGCAGTTTGAACCCATACGGGAATCAGCCCCAGCATTTT	CASSLNPYGNQPQHF
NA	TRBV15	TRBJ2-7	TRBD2	TGTGCCACCAGCAGCGGGAGGTACCACTACGAGCAGTACTTC	CATSSGRYHYEQYF
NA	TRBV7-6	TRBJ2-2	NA	TGTGCCAGCAGCCCCGGGGTTACCGGGGAGCTGTTTTTT	CASSPGVTGELFF
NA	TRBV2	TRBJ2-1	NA	TGTGCCAGCAGACTAGACGCCTACAATGAGCAGTTCTTC	CASRLDAYNEQFF
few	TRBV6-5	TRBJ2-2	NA	TGTGCCAGCAGTTACTCTTCAGGGACCGGGGAGCTGTTTTTT	CASSYSSGTGELFF
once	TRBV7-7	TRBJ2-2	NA	TGTGCCACCCTGACAAAGAACACCGGGGAGCTGTTTTTT	CATLTKNTGELFF
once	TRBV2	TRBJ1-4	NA	TGTGCCAGCAGTGAAGAAGCCGGACACGGTGGGGAAAAACTGTTTTTT	CASSEEAGHGGEKLFF
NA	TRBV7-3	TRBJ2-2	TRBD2	TGTGCCAGCAGCTATCTAGCGGCCGGGGAGCTGTTTTTT	CASSYLAAGELFF